This paragraph covers one T cell receptor beta chain sequence. At one boundary the junction diverges from the germline segment, which might be a read error. In the original workflow: Reference gene primer amplification gave nucleated cell count estimates. Generated by immunoSEQ multiplex PCR, the TCRdb table keeps only in-frame clones and is missing some. V and J calls and clone size are copied from that table; D and trimming were computed from the DNA. This repertoire shows roughly 100,000 clones, roughly 87% found once; its top ten account for approximately 20%. Germline V gives CDR1 MDHEN, CDR2 SYDVKM. This CDR3 contains 15 residues. The data derive from a study of blood T cell repertoires in COVID-19. Study overall: Samples came from the United States, Italy and Spain, spanning acute and convalescent COVID-19. T cells, B-cell-depleted T cells, or PBMCs supplied cDNA or gDNA.

The sequence was collected from an older man with acute or convalescent COVID-19. The specimen was peripheral blood. This chain uses TRBV28 with TRBJ2-2, with TRBD2 matching over 8 bases. The CDR3 here is CASSFSGTKTGELFF. In DNA form, the CDR3 reads TGTGCCAGCAGTTTTAGCGGGACGAAAACCGGGGAGCTGTTTTTT. The full variable domain, its missing parts supplied by reference TRBV28 and TRBJ2-2, is DVKVTQSSRYLVKRTGEKVFLECVQDMDHENMFWYRQDPGLGLRLIYFSYDVKMKEKGDIPEGYSVSREKKERFSLILESASTNQTSMYLCASSFSGTKTGELFFGEGSRLTVL.